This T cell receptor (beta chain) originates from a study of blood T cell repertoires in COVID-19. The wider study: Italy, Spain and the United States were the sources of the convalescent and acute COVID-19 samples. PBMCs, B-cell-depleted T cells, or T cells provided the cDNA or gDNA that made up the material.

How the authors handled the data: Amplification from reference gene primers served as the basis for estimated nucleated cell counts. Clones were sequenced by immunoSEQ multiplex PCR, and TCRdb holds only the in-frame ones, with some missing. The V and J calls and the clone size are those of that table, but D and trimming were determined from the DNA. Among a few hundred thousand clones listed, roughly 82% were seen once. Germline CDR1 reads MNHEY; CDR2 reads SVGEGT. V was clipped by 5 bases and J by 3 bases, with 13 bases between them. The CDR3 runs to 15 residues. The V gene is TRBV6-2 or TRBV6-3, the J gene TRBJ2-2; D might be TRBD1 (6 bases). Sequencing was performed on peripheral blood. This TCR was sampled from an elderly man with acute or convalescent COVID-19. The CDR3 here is CASSQGYLDTGELFF. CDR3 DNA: TGTGCCAGCAGTCAGGGGTATCTGGACACCGGGGAGCTGTTTTTT.